This TCR beta chain was found in a study of shared clonotypes between healthy human individuals. Whole-study context: Each donor had three CD4 naive, three CD4 memory, two CD8 naive and one CD8 memory plate.

Germline V gene data show CDR1 as SGHAT and CDR2 as FQNNGV. CDR3 length equals 14 residues. Trimming removed 0 bases at V and 2 bases at J, with 6 bases between. Per the original methods: Filtering was not the same, since immunoSEQ gave junction-only sequences without quality scores. Data came from immunoSEQ multiplex PCR; TCRdb stores just in-frame clones and leaves some out. V, J and clone size are those of that table, while D and trimming were read from the DNA. The sample holds approximately 2.4 million clones, approximately 95% seen once. Material for sequencing was naive CD4+ T cells sorted from blood. As for subset: CD45RA+ positively selected. This sequence originates from a man between 18 and 29 years old in good health. The chain carries TRBV11-2 and TRBJ2-3, with D uncertain. CDR3 nucleotide sequence: TGTGCCAGCAGCTTAGAGAGGACCACAGATACGCAGTATTTT. Amino acid sequence: CASSLERTTDTQYF.